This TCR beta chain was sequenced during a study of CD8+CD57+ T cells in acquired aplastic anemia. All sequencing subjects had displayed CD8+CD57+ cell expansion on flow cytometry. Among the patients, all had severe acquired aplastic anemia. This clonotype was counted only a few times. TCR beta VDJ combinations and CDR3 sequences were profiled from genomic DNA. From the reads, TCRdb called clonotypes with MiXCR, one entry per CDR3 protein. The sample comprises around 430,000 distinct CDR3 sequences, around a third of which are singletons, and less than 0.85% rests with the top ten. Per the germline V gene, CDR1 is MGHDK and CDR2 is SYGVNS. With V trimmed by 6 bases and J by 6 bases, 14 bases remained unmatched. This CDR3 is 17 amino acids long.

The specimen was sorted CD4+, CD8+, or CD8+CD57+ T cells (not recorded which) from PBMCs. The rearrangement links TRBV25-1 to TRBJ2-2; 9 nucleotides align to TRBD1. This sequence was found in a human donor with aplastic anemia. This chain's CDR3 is CASSEPSRDRASGELFF. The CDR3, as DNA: TGTGCCAGCAGCGAACCATCCCGGGACAGGGCTTCCGGGGAGCTGTTTTTT.